The present T cell receptor beta chain was sequenced within a study of CD8 T cells in Susac syndrome. Study conclusions and caveats: The study acknowledged a relatively small number of individuals in its TCR sequencing and HLA analysis.

In the multiple sclerosis control group, patients were treatment-naive and had stable or active relapsing-remitting disease. Purification of the CD8+ and CD4+ T cells relied on negative isolation, and TEMRA cells underwent FACS enrichment. As regards this clonotype: Its antigen is not known.

Random hexamers were used to reverse transcribe the RNA input (about 0.5 to 1 ug). TCR beta CDR3 was amplified by immunoSEQ covering 54 Vbeta and 13 Jbeta. MiXCR, run by TCRdb on the immunoSEQ multiplex PCR reads, gives a single entry per CDR3 protein. The sample lists 150,000 to 200,000 distinct CDR3 sequences, approximately 94% seen once, with 0.08% to 0.095% in the top ten. The sequence derives from a human donor with multiple sclerosis. Sequencing was carried out using CD4+ T cells from PBMCs.

The DNA of the CDR3 is TGCGCCAGCAGCACTACAGCGCACACAGATACGCAGTATTTT. Translated: CASSTTAHTDTQYF. The chain has TRBV5-1 and TRBJ2-3, with D unclear. From germline, CDR1 is SGHRS and CDR2 YFSETQ. The CDR3 totals 14 residues. V lost 4 bases, J lost 2 bases, and 11 bases lay in between.